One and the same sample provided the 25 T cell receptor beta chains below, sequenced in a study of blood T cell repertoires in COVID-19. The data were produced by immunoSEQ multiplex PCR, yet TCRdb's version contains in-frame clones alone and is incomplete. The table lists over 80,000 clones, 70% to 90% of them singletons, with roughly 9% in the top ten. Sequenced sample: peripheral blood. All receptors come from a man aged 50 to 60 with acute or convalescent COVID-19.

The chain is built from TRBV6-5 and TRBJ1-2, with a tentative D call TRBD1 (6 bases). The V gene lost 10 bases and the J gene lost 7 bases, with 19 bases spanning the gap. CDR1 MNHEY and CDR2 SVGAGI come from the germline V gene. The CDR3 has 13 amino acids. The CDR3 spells CATLAGASGGYTF. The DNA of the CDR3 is TGTGCCACCTTAGCGGGGGCGTCGGGTGGCTACACCTTC.

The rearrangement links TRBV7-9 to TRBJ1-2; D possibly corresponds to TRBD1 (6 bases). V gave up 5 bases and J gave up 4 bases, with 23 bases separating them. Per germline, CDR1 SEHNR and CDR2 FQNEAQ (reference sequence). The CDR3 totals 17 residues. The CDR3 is CASSAIRTGRLGYGYTF. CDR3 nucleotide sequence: TGTGCCAGCAGCGCGATACGAACAGGGCGTCTAGGCTATGGCTACACCTTC.

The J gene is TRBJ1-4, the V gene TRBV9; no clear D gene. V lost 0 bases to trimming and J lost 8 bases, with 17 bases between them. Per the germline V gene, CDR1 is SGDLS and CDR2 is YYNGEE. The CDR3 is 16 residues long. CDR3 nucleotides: TGTGCCAGCAGCGTAGGCGGGAAGCCCGGAGAAGAAAAACTGTTTTTT. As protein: CASSVGGKPGEEKLFF.

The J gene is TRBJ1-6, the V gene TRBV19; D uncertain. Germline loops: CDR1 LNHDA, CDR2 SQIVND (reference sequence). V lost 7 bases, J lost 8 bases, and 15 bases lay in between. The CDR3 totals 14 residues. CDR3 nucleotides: TGTGCCAGTACCCCGGGGTCAGTCTATTCACCCCTCCACTTT. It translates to CASTPGSVYSPLHF.

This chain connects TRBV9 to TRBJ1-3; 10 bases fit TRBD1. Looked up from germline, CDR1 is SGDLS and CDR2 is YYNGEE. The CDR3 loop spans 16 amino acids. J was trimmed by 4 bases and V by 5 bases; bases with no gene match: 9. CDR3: CASSSPGQGFGNTIYF. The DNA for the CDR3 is TGTGCCAGCAGTTCCCCGGGACAGGGGTTCGGAAACACCATATATTTT. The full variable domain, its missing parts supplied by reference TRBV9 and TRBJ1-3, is DSGVTQTPKHLITATGQRVTLRCSPRSGDLSVYWYQQSLDQGLQFLIQYYNGEERAKGNILERFSAQQFPDLHSELNLSSLELGDSALYFCASSSPGQGFGNTIYFGEGSWLTVV.

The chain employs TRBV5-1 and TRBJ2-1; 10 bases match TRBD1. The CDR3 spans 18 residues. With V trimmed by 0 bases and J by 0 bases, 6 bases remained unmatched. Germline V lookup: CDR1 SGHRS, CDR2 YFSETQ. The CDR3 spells CASSLDGTGVVSYNEQFF. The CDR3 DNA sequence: TGCGCCAGCAGCTTGGACGGGACAGGGGTAGTCTCCTACAATGAGCAGTTCTTC.

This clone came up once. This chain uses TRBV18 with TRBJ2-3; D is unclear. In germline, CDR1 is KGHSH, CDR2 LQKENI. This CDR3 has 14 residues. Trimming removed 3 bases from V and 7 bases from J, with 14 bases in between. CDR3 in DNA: TGTGCCAGCTCACCGACCAGCGTCGAGAATACGCAGTATTTT. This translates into CASSPTSVENTQYF.

CDR3 sequence: CASSAGQGSYGYTF. In nucleotides, the CDR3 is TGTGCCAGCAGCGCGGGACAGGGATCCTATGGCTACACCTTC. The rearrangement uses TRBV5-5 and TRBJ1-2; 9 bases map to TRBD1. Germline V CDR1 and CDR2: SGHKS, YYEKEE (reference sequence). CDR3 size: 14 residues. The V and J ends lost 4 bases and 4 bases, in that order; junction bases with no gene match: 5.

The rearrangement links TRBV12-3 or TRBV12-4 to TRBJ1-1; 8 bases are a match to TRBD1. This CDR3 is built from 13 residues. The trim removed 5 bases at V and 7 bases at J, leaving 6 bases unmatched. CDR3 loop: CASSLRGQGEAFF. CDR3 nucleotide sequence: TGTGCCAGCAGTCTAAGAGGACAGGGTGAAGCTTTCTTT.

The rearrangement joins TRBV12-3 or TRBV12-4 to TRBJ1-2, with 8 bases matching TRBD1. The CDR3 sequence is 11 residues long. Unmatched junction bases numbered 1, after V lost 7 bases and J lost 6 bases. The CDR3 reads CASKTGDGYTF. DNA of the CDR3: TGTGCCAGCAAGACAGGGGATGGCTACACCTTC.

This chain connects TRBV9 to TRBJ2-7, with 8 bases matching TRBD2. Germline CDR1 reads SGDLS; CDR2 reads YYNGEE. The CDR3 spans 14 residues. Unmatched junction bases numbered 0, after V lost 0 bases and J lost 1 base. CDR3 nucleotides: TGTGCCAGCAGCGTAGGCGGGAGGTCCTACGAGCAGTACTTC. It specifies CASSVGGRSYEQYF.

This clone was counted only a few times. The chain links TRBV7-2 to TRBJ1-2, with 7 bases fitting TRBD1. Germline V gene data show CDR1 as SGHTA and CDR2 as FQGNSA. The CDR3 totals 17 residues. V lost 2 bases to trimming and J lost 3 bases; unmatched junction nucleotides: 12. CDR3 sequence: CASSLKWETGKYYGYTF. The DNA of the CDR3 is TGTGCCAGCAGCTTAAAATGGGAGACAGGGAAGTACTATGGCTACACCTTC.

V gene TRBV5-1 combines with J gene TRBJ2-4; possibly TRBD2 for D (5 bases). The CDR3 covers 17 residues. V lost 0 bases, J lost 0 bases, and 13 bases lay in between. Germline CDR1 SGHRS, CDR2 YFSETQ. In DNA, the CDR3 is TGCGCCAGCAGCTTGGGCACTAGAGGTCTAGCCAAAAACATTCAGTACTTC. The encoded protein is CASSLGTRGLAKNIQYF.

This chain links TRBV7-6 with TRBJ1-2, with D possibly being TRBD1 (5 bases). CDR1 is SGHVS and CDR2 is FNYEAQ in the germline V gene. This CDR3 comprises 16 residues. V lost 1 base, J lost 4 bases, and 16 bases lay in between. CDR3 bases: TGTGCCAGCAGCTTAGACGTACGGGGGTCGCTCTATGGCTACACCTTC. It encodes CASSLDVRGSLYGYTF.

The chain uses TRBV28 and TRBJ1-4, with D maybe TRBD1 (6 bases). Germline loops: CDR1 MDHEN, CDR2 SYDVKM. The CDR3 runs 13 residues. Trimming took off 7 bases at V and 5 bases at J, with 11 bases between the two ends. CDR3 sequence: CASTGAGNEKLFF. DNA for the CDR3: TGTGCCAGCACAGGGGCTGGGAATGAAAAACTGTTTTTT.

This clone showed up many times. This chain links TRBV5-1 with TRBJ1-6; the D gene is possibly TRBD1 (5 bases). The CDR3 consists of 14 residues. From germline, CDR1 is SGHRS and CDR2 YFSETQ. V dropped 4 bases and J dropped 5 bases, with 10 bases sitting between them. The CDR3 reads CASSSPRDNSPLHF. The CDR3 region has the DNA TGCGCCAGCAGCAGCCCCAGGGATAATTCACCCCTCCACTTT.

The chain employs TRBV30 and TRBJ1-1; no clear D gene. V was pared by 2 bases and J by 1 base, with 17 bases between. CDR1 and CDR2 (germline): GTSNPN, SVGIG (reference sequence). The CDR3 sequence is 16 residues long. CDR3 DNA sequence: TGTGCCTGGAGTACTACCCTTAAGCAACAGAACACTGAAGCTTTCTTT. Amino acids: CAWSTTLKQQNTEAFF.

The CDR3 region is CASSRGTGVTYGYTF. CDR3 DNA sequence: TGTGCCAGCAGCCGGGGGACAGGGGTCACCTATGGCTACACCTTC. V and J are TRBV5-8 and TRBJ1-2; TRBD1 matches 10 bases. The germline CDR1 and CDR2 sequences are SGHTS and YDEGEE. The CDR3 has 15 amino acids. V lost 4 bases, J lost 4 bases, and 7 bases stayed unmatched.

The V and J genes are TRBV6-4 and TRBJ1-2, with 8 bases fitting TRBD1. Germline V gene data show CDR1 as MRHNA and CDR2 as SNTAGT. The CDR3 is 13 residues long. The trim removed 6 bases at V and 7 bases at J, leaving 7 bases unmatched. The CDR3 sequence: CASRPGQGTGYTF. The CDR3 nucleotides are TGTGCCAGCAGGCCAGGACAGGGAACTGGCTACACCTTC.

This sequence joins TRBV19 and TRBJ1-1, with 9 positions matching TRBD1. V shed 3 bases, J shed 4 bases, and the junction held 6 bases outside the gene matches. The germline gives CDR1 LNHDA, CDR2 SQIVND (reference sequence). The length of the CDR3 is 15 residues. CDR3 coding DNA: TGTGCCAGTAGTATGGGGACAGGGCTGGGCACTGAAGCTTTCTTT. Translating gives CASSMGTGLGTEAFF.

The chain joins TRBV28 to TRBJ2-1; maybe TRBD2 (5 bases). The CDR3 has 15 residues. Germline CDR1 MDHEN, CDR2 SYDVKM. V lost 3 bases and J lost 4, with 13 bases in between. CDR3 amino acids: CASSFRRGAYNEQFF. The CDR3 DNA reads TGTGCCAGCAGTTTCCGCCGGGGAGCTTACAATGAGCAGTTCTTC.

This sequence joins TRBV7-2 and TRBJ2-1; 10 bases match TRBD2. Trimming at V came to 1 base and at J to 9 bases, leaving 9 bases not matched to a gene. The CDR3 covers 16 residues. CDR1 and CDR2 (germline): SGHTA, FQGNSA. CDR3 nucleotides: TGTGCCAGCAGCTTAGTAGCGGGGGGTTCTCGCGGTGAGCAGTTCTTC. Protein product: CASSLVAGGSRGEQFF. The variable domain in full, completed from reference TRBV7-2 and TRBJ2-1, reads GAGVSQSPSNKVTEKGKDVELRCDPISGHTALYWYRQSLGQGLEFLIYFQGNSAPDKSGLPSDRFSAERTGGSVSTLTIQRTQQEDSAVYLCASSLVAGGSRGEQFFGPGTRLTVL.

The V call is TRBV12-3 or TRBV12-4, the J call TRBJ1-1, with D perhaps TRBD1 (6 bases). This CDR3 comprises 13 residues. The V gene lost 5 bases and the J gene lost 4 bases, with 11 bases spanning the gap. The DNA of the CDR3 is TGTGCCAGCAGTAAATTCAGGGGCACTGAAGCTTTCTTT. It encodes CASSKFRGTEAFF.

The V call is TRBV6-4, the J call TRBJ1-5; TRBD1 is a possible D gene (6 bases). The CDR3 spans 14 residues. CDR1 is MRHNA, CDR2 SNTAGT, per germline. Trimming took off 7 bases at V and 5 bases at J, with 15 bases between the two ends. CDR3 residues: CASTRLQGYQPQHF. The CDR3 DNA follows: TGTGCCAGCACAAGGCTCCAGGGGTATCAGCCCCAGCATTTT.

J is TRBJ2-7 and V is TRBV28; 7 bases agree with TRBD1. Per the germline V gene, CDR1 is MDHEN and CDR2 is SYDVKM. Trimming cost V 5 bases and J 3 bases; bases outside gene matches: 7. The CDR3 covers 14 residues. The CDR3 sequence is CASSTPTGFYEQYV. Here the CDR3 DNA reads TGTGCCAGCAGTACCCCGACAGGGTTCTACGAGCAGTACGTC.